A single sample gave rise to the 26 T cell receptor beta chains below, sequenced in a study of blood T cell repertoires in COVID-19. Profiled with immunoSEQ multiplex PCR; TCRdb holds only in-frame clones, not every one. The sample has under 300,000 clones, around 86% seen once. The specimen sequenced was peripheral blood. The receptors originated from a woman in her sixties with active or convalescent COVID-19.

V usage is TRBV6-6 and J usage is TRBJ2-1; D is undetermined. V was clipped by 5 bases and J by 8 bases, with 10 bases between them. From germline, CDR1 is MNHNY and CDR2 SVGAGI (reference sequence). The CDR3 extends over 12 amino acids. This CDR3 is CASSPGSHEQFF. The CDR3 DNA sequence: TGTGCCAGCAGTCCCGGTTCTCATGAGCAGTTCTTC.

The chain uses TRBV29-1 and TRBJ2-3; possibly TRBD1 for D (5 bases). CDR3 length equals 14 residues. Trimming shortened V by 6 bases and J by 2 bases, and 15 bases separated the two germline ends. From germline, CDR1 is SQVTM and CDR2 ANQGSEA. In DNA, the CDR3 is TGCAGCGTGGAGAGTGGACACGCCACAGATACGCAGTATTTT. Amino acids: CSVESGHATDTQYF.

This clone was found once. CDR3 DNA: TGTGCCAGCAGCTTACCTAACCACAGGGCTTGGGATAATTCACCCCTCCACTTT. Translated: CASSLPNHRAWDNSPLHF. This rearrangement joins TRBV7-9 to TRBJ1-6, with a weak D call TRBD1 (6 bases). Germline assignment: CDR1 SEHNR and CDR2 FQNEAQ (reference sequence). Trimming took off 2 bases at V and 5 bases at J, with 19 bases between the two ends. The CDR3 spans 18 residues.

The chain uses TRBV5-5 and TRBJ2-5, with TRBD1 matching 7 bases. Germline V CDR1 and CDR2: SGHKS, YYEKEE (reference sequence). V trimming: 3 bases; J trimming: 3 bases; junction bases outside the gene matches: 8. This CDR3 is built from 15 residues. The CDR3: CASSSQTGVEETQYF. As DNA, the CDR3 is TGTGCCAGCAGCTCCCAAACAGGGGTGGAAGAGACCCAGTACTTC.

Turning to this clone: A read error may account for a junction end that differs from germline. V is TRBV6-1 and J is TRBJ2-7, with a weak D call TRBD1 (5 bases). The CDR3 loop spans 13 amino acids. Germline loops: CDR1 MNHNS, CDR2 SASEGT. The CDR3 DNA reads as TGTGCCAGCAGGGAAGGACACGGCTACGAGCAGTACTTC. Translating it yields CASREGHGYEQYF.

This clone was found a few times. The chain is built from TRBV7-9 and TRBJ1-6; 10 bases agree with TRBD1. J gave up 10 bases and V 5 bases, and 11 bases lay outside the gene matches. Germline CDR1 and CDR2: SEHNR and FQNEAQ (reference sequence). This CDR3 has 16 residues. The CDR3, as DNA: TGTGCCAGCAGCAGGACAGGGGGGAGGAGTGACTCACCCCTCCACTTT. It translates to CASSRTGGRSDSPLHF. Filled out from reference TRBV7-9 and TRBJ1-6, the complete variable domain reads DTGVSQNPRHKITKRGQNVTFRCDPISEHNRLYWYRQTLGQGPEFLTYFQNEAQLEKSRLLSDRFSAERPKGSFSTLEIQRTEQGDSAMYLCASSRTGGRSDSPLHFGNGTRLTVT.

V and J are TRBV5-6 and TRBJ2-5; 10 nucleotides align to TRBD1. V lost 4 bases to trimming and J lost 2 bases; unmatched junction nucleotides: 11. Germline CDR1 SGHDT, CDR2 YYEEEE. The CDR3 is 17 amino acids. This CDR3 reads CASSNDGTGVGQETQYF. The CDR3 coding sequence is TGTGCCAGCAGCAATGACGGGACAGGGGTTGGACAAGAGACCCAGTACTTC.

This clone was counted a few times. This chain joins TRBV4-1 and TRBJ2-7, with D possibly being TRBD2 (6 bases). The length of the CDR3 is 13 residues. Germline V gene lookup returns CDR1 MGHRA and CDR2 YSYEKL. Deletions cut 2 bases from V and 2 bases from J, with 7 bases between. The CDR3 is CASSQPGAYEQYF. The DNA for the CDR3 is TGCGCCAGCAGCCAACCGGGAGCCTACGAGCAGTACTTC.

The chain is built from TRBV18 and TRBJ2-5, with D perhaps matching TRBD1 (5 bases). Germline V gene sequence: CDR1 KGHSH, CDR2 LQKENI. The CDR3 length is 16 residues. Trimming removed 1 base at V and 4 bases at J, with 16 bases between. In DNA, the CDR3 is TGTGCCAGCTCACCACGTCAGGGCAGGACGGGAGAGACCCAGTACTTC. Translation gives CASSPRQGRTGETQYF.

Regarding this clone: It is unclear where the CDR3 begins or ends on the DNA, so no DNA is shown, and the CDR3 is as TCRdb lists it. This chain links TRBV12-5 with TRBJ1-1. CDR1 LGHNT and CDR2 FRNRAP come from the germline V gene. The CDR3 is 18 residues long, ends included. Here the CDR3 reads CASGFGSGSEVMNTEAFF.

The rearrangement uses TRBV4-3 and TRBJ2-3; 8 positions match TRBD2. Germline trimming cut 4 bases from V and 4 bases from J; bases unmatched to any gene: 7. Germline CDR1 reads LGHNA; CDR2 reads YSLEER. This CDR3 spans 15 amino acids. The CDR3 reads CASSPPGGGPDTQYF. The CDR3, as DNA: TGCGCCAGCAGCCCCCCGGGGGGGGGCCCAGATACGCAGTATTTT.

The CDR3 nucleotides are TGCGCCAGCAGCGCTGGAGGGGGCAACTACAATGAGCAGTTCTTC. This gives the protein CASSAGGGNYNEQFF. This sequence joins TRBV5-1 and TRBJ2-1; perhaps TRBD1 as D (7 bases). The CDR3 is 15 residues long. Trimming left V 4 bases short and J 3 bases short, with 14 bases between. The germline CDR1 and CDR2 sequences are SGHRS and YFSETQ. Full variable domain (missing parts from reference TRBV5-1 and TRBJ2-1): KAGVTQTPRYLIKTRGQQVTLSCSPISGHRSVSWYQQTPGQGLQFLFEYFSETQRNKGNFPGRFSGRQFSNSRSEMNVSTLELGDSALYLCASSAGGGNYNEQFFGPGTRLTVL.

The chain joins TRBV5-1 to TRBJ1-4, with D possibly being TRBD1 (5 bases). The germline V gene has CDR1 SGHRS and CDR2 YFSETQ. Trimming cost V 3 bases and J 4 bases, with 16 bases left between them. The CDR3 length is 16 residues. The DNA of the CDR3 is TGCGCCAGCAGCTCGGGGGAAGGTTGGGGTAATGAAAAACTGTTTTTT. This translates into CASSSGEGWGNEKLFF.

The chain's CDR3 is CASMLAGGPGDTQYF. In nucleotides, the CDR3 is TGTGCCAGCATGCTAGCGGGGGGGCCCGGAGATACGCAGTATTTT. This chain links TRBV7-2 with TRBJ2-3; TRBD2 matches 12 bases. Germline lookup yields CDR1 SGHTA and CDR2 FQGNSA. This CDR3 is 15 amino acids long. With 7 bases clipped from V and 5 bases from J, the junction kept 7 bases outside the gene matches.

J is TRBJ1-3 and V is TRBV29-1, with D maybe TRBD1 (5 bases). Germline V gene lookup returns CDR1 SQVTM and CDR2 ANQGSEA. This CDR3 spans 15 amino acids. Trimming shortened V by 6 bases and J by 2 bases, and 17 bases separated the two germline ends. CDR3 residues: CSVRGGDVAGNTIYF. The CDR3 DNA sequence: TGCAGCGTCCGCGGAGGGGATGTTGCTGGAAACACCATATATTTT.

For the CDR3, the DNA is TGTGCCACCAGTGAACGGGGGGCCCCCACAGATACGCAGTATTTT. Translating gives CATSERGAPTDTQYF. V gene TRBV24-1 combines with J gene TRBJ2-3; the D gene is possibly TRBD2 (7 bases). CDR3 length: 15 residues. CDR1 is KGHDR and CDR2 is SFDVKD in the germline V gene. V was trimmed by 4 bases and J by 2 bases, leaving 12 bases between them.

There are a few counts of this clone. This chain uses TRBV11-2 with TRBJ2-2; 9 positions match TRBD2. The CDR3 has 17 residues. The V gene end was trimmed by 0 bases and the J gene end by 4 bases; junction bases not matched to a gene: 6. Germline CDR1 and CDR2: SGHAT and FQNNGV. The CDR3 protein is CASSLDRGGAGTGELFF. CDR3 sequence (DNA): TGTGCCAGCAGCTTAGATCGCGGGGGGGCCGGCACCGGGGAGCTGTTTTTT. Full variable domain (rest looked up from reference TRBV11-2 and TRBJ2-2): EAGVAQSPRYKIIEKRQSVAFWCNPISGHATLYWYQQILGQGPKLLIQFQNNGVVDDSQLPKDRFSAERLKGVDSTLKIQPAKLEDSAVYLCASSLDRGGAGTGELFFGEGSRLTVL.

About this clone: One end of the junction is discordant with germline, which a read error may explain. The chain has TRBV29-1 and TRBJ2-1; 9 bases align to TRBD1. This CDR3 is 17 amino acids long. Germline V gene lookup returns CDR1 SQVTM and CDR2 ANQGSEA. The CDR3 loop is CSVQDRGIARGYNEQFF. CDR3 sequence (DNA): TGCAGCGTTCAAGACAGGGGGATCGCGCGGGGTTACAATGAGCAGTTCTTC.

This clone was seen only a few times. The chain links TRBV6-6 to TRBJ1-6; D gene unclear. The germline V gene encodes CDR1 MNHNY and CDR2 SVGAGI (reference sequence). The V end was cut by 8 bases, the J end by 5 bases, with 10 bases between. The CDR3 spans 13 residues. CDR3 protein: CASLNNHNSPLHF. In DNA, the CDR3 is TGTGCCAGCTTGAACAACCATAATTCACCCCTCCACTTT.

A word on this clone: Other DNA sequences in the sample encode the same CDR3. The chain combines TRBV2 with TRBJ2-1, with TRBD2 identical over 11 bases. The CDR3 sequence is 15 residues long. J was trimmed by 4 bases and V by 4 bases; bases with no gene match: 3. CDR1 is SNHLY and CDR2 is FYNNEI in the germline V gene. The CDR3 protein is CASSVLAGGYNEQFF. DNA of the CDR3: TGTGCCAGCAGTGTCCTAGCGGGGGGATACAATGAGCAGTTCTTC.

This clone was detected only once. The J gene is TRBJ2-7, the V gene TRBV7-2; the match to TRBD2 covers 7 bases. The CDR3 is 13 amino acids. The germline V gene has CDR1 SGHTA and CDR2 FQGNSA. V was pared by 5 bases and J by 6 bases, with 7 bases of the junction left unmatched. DNA of the CDR3: TGTGCCAGCAGCCCGGGGACTAATCTCGAGCAGTACTTC. As protein: CASSPGTNLEQYF. The entire variable domain, with the rest obtained from reference TRBV7-2 and TRBJ2-7, is as follows: GAGVSQSPSNKVTEKGKDVELRCDPISGHTALYWYRQSLGQGLEFLIYFQGNSAPDKSGLPSDRFSAERTGGSVSTLTIQRTQQEDSAVYLCASSPGTNLEQYFGPGTRLTVT.

The DNA of the CDR3 is TGTGCCAGCAGTCCCAAGTGGGGGGTACAAGAGACCCAGTACTTC. It specifies CASSPKWGVQETQYF. The chain is built from TRBV5-5 and TRBJ2-5; the D gene is possibly TRBD2 (6 bases). The CDR3 runs to 15 residues. Trimming stripped 5 bases from V and 2 bases from J, with 16 bases between. The germline CDR1 and CDR2 sequences are SGHKS and YYEKEE (reference sequence). The whole variable domain, filled in from reference TRBV5-5 and TRBJ2-5, reads DAGVTQSPTHLIKTRGQQVTLRCSPISGHKSVSWYQQVLGQGPQFIFQYYEKEERGRGNFPDRFSARQFPNYSSELNVNALLLGDSALYLCASSPKWGVQETQYFGPGTRLLVL.

The gene calls are TRBV24-1 and TRBJ2-3, with TRBD1 identical over 8 bases. V gave up 2 bases and J gave up 3 bases; unmatched junction bases: 9. The CDR3 length is 17 residues. The germline gives CDR1 KGHDR, CDR2 SFDVKD. CDR3 sequence: CATSDSDGQGITDTQYF. CDR3 DNA sequence: TGTGCCACCAGTGATTCTGATGGACAGGGAATAACAGATACGCAGTATTTT.

The V call is TRBV19, the J call TRBJ1-3; no clear D. This CDR3 is 13 amino acids long. The germline gives CDR1 LNHDA, CDR2 SQIVND (reference sequence). The V end lost 10 bases, the J end lost 2 bases, and 12 bases lay between the germline ends. This chain's CDR3 is CATTRTTGNTIYF. The CDR3 bases are TGTGCCACCACACGAACCACTGGAAACACCATATATTTT.

The rearrangement uses TRBV7-2 and TRBJ2-1, with TRBD2 matching 8 bases. There are 15 residues in the CDR3. Per germline, CDR1 SGHTA and CDR2 FQGNSA. Germline trimming cut 8 bases from V and 8 bases from J; bases unmatched to any gene: 14. This CDR3 reads CASRPTGLASYEQFF. CDR3 bases: TGTGCCAGCCGACCCACAGGACTAGCTTCGTATGAGCAGTTCTTC.

The V and J genes are TRBV23-1 and TRBJ1-1; perhaps TRBD1 as D (5 bases). Being an ORF, TRBV23-1 has a function that is uncertain. Trimming left V 1 base short and J 7 bases short, with 13 bases between. The CDR3 runs 14 residues. The CDR3 loop is CASSQFSGYNEAFF. CDR3 DNA sequence: TGCGCCAGCAGTCAATTTTCAGGGTATAATGAAGCTTTCTTT.